In this sample, the clone carrying this T cell receptor (beta chain) turned up a few times. This specimen comes from a study of T-cell memory formation after mild COVID-19. Study-level background: Clustering of TCRs was largely donor specific.

Each CDR3 protein is one row after TCRdb ran MiXCR on the 5' RACE reads. The sample shows approximately 260,000 distinct CDR3 sequences, less than 20% of them seen only once. This CDR3 contains 15 residues. V was pared by 8 bases and J by 8 bases, with 12 bases of the junction left unmatched. The germline V gene encodes CDR1 MRHNA and CDR2 SNTAGT. What was sequenced was PBMCs or a T cell subset sorted from them (not recorded which). This chain links TRBV6-4 with TRBJ2-1; 10 positions match TRBD1. This TCR came from a man younger than 35 who had mild COVID-19 (a few samples of this study predate the infection). Cell type and time point are not known. The CDR3 DNA is TGTGCCAGCTGCTATCCGGGACAGGGGATCGATGAGCAGTTCTTC. Translation gives CASCYPGQGIDEQFF.